These T cell receptor beta chains were read from a single sample in a study of T cells in Graves' hyperthyroidism and ophthalmopathy. MiXCR was run by TCRdb on the multiplex PCR reads, yielding one entry per CDR3 protein. The repertoire holds about 540,000 distinct CDR3 sequences, with roughly 46% as singletons. The material sequenced was peripheral blood or thyroid tissue (not recorded which). Source of these receptors: a woman in her late teens or twenties with Graves' hyperthyroidism. The CDR3 runs from the conserved cysteine through the conserved F or W.

j_call v_call cdr3_aa
TRBJ2-2 TRBV24-1 CATMKAGDTGELFF
TRBJ2-5 TRBV7-9 CASSLGLEEETQYF
TRBJ1-5 TRBV19 CASSTFRGRSNQPQHF
TRBJ1-5 TRBV12-3/TRBV12-4 CASSLSSQHF
TRBJ2-7 TRBV10-3 CAIRGQGNNEQYF
TRBJ2-6 TRBV7-2 CASSGTSGLGRYVLTF
TRBJ1-5 TRBV7-6 CASSHDQGVGQPQHF
TRBJ1-5 TRBV5-1 CASSLGQGAQPQHF
TRBJ2-5 TRBV5-1 CASSLNRGRQETQYF
TRBJ2-7 TRBV29-1 CSEGRGLYEQYF
TRBJ2-7 TRBV20-1 CSARDPGLGYNEQYF
TRBJ2-5 TRBV10-3 CAIKGESRGETQYF
TRBJ1-5 TRBV6-2/TRBV6-3 CASSYGGQSYSNQPQHF
TRBJ1-1 TRBV29-1 CSVGDLAFF
TRBJ2-7 TRBV7-6 CASGWREGPYEQYF
TRBJ1-2 TRBV27 CASRGRDSGYGYTF
TRBJ1-5 TRBV2 CASSLLWDRDNQPQHF
. TRBV24-1 CATSETGVDEQFF
TRBJ2-3 TRBV6-5 CASSYGTVTSTDTQYF
TRBJ1-4 TRBV30 CAWSRSATNEKLFF
TRBJ1-1 TRBV5-1 CASSGQATNTEAFF
TRBJ2-5 TRBV5-1 CASSLAGTSGEETQYF
TRBJ1-3 TRBV5-1 CASSFTPAGQALGNTIYF